This T cell receptor beta chain was found in a study of blood T cell repertoires in COVID-19. The overall study: Sites across the United States, Italy and Spain contributed samples from acute and convalescent COVID-19. From T cells, B-cell-depleted T cells, or PBMCs came the material, which was cDNA or gDNA.

By sample share, this clone is medium-sized. The authors' processing: The assay estimated nucleated cells by amplifying reference gene primers. Clones were read by immunoSEQ multiplex PCR, and TCRdb kept only the in-frame ones, dropping some. V and J calls and clone size are those listed in that table; D and trimming were worked out from the DNA. The sample records about 120,000 clones, roughly 90% being singletons. Germline V CDR1 and CDR2: SNHLY, FYNNEI. The CDR3 spans 13 residues. Trimming removed 5 bases from V and 2 bases from J, with 10 bases in between. The sequence was obtained from a man in his sixties or seventies who had recovered from COVID-19. Sequencing was done on a sample of peripheral blood. The chain employs TRBV2 and TRBJ2-7; a weak D match, TRBD2 (5 bases). In DNA form, the CDR3 reads TGTGCCAGCAGTCTCGACGGGACCTACGAGCAGTACTTC. This gives the protein CASSLDGTYEQYF.